This T cell receptor (beta chain) derives from a study of T cell responses to AZD1222 COVID-19 vaccine. Regarding the study as a whole: Repertoires were obtained only post-peak T cell response. Mostly white British, mostly female donors; authors suggested clonal diversity may be underestimated.

The analysis combined second doses at about 4 or about 12 weeks. Germline loops: CDR1 LNHNV, CDR2 YYDKDF (reference sequence). CDR3 size: 15 residues. The V end was cut by 0 bases, the J end by 0 bases, with 8 bases between. Note on this clone: Its target is unknown.

Assay used: immunoSEQ multiplex PCR; TCRdb lists only in-frame clones, some missing. The sample lists roughly 110,000 clones; under 95% were seen once. The material sequenced was peripheral blood, taken 28 days after the second AZD1222 dose. This chain uses TRBV15 with TRBJ1-1; D gene uncertain. This TCR came from an adult who received the AZD1222 COVID-19 vaccine. The CDR3 DNA sequence: TGTGCCACCAGCAGAGATACAGCTTTGAACACTGAAGCTTTCTTT. Translation: CATSRDTALNTEAFF. Filled out from reference TRBV15 and TRBJ1-1, the complete variable domain reads DAMVIQNPRYQVTQFGKPVTLSCSQTLNHNVMYWYQQKSSQAPKLLFHYYDKDFNNEADTPDNFQSRRPNTSFCFLDIRSPGLGDTAMYLCATSRDTALNTEAFFGQGTRLTVV.